Below, 21 T cell receptor beta chains from the same sample are listed, as sequenced in a study of blood T cell repertoires in COVID-19. Some clones are missing from TCRdb's copy, which holds only in-frame ones; the method was immunoSEQ multiplex PCR. The table has around 200,000 clones, 88% seen once. Sequencing was carried out using PBMCs or T cells enriched from blood (not recorded which). These receptors were taken from a woman in her 30s who had recovered from COVID-19.

The genes are TRBV5-8 and TRBJ1-5; TRBD1 is a possible D gene (5 bases). Germline V gene data show CDR1 as SGHTS and CDR2 as YDEGEE. The ends were cut back, 0 bases at V and 0 bases at J, with 16 bases in the middle. This CDR3 spans 18 amino acids. CDR3 in DNA: TGTGCCAGCAGCTTGGGGGCAGGGCGCATCTATAGCAATCAGCCCCAGCATTTT. Its protein product is CASSLGAGRIYSNQPQHF. The whole variable domain, remainder taken from reference TRBV5-8 and TRBJ1-5, is EAGVTQSPTHLIKTRGQQATLRCSPISGHTSVYWYQQALGLGLQFLLWYDEGEERNRGNFPPRFSGRQFPNYSSELNVNALELEDSALYLCASSLGAGRIYSNQPQHFGDGTRLSIL.

CDR3: CASSRAAIGAKAEAFF. The CDR3 nucleotides are TGCGCCAGCAGCCGCGCGGCGATTGGGGCTAAGGCTGAAGCTTTCTTT. V usage is TRBV4-1 and J usage is TRBJ1-1; TRBD1 might be the D (5 bases). Germline values: CDR1 MGHRA, CDR2 YSYEKL. The CDR3 has 16 amino acids. Trimming took off 4 bases at V and 6 bases at J, with 21 bases between the two ends.

The chain carries TRBV7-8 and TRBJ1-6, with 8 bases identical to TRBD1. CDR1 is SGHVS and CDR2 is FQNEAQ in the germline V gene. This CDR3 spans 18 amino acids. V trimming: 2 bases; J trimming: 0 bases; junction bases outside the gene matches: 6. CDR3 coding DNA: TGTGCCAGCAGCTTACTGGGACAGGCGAGCTCCTATAATTCACCCCTCCACTTT. Protein product: CASSLLGQASSYNSPLHF.

J is TRBJ1-1 and V is TRBV11-3, with 7 bases fitting TRBD1. Trimming cost V 5 bases and J 0 bases; bases outside gene matches: 0. CDR1 SGHNT and CDR2 YENEEA come from the germline V gene. The CDR3 is made up of 13 amino acids. CDR3 sequence reads: CASSQGVNTEAFF. The DNA of the CDR3 is TGTGCCAGCAGCCAGGGGGTGAACACTGAAGCTTTCTTT.

The genes are TRBV19 and TRBJ1-3; 8 nucleotides line up with TRBD1. The V gene end was trimmed by 6 bases and the J gene end by 0 bases; junction bases not matched to a gene: 7. This CDR3 comprises 16 residues. Germline CDR1 and CDR2: LNHDA and SQIVND (reference sequence). CDR3 protein: CASRGNGQGSGNTIYF. The CDR3 DNA reads as TGTGCCAGTAGGGGGAACGGACAGGGCTCTGGAAACACCATATATTTT.

This sequence joins TRBV19 and TRBJ1-1; perhaps TRBD1 as D (6 bases). The V gene lost 6 bases and the J gene lost 5 bases, with 13 bases spanning the gap. Germline V gene data show CDR1 as LNHDA and CDR2 as SQIVND (reference sequence). The CDR3 is 13 amino acids. DNA of the CDR3: TGTGCCAGTAGATCTCAGGGGAAAACTGAAGCTTTCTTT. Its translation is CASRSQGKTEAFF.

This rearrangement joins TRBV6-2 or TRBV6-3 to TRBJ2-1; D ambiguous. Germline V gives CDR1 MNHEY, CDR2 SVGEGT. V gave up 4 bases and J gave up 7 bases, with 11 bases separating them. This CDR3 is built from 13 residues. The CDR3 bases are TGTGCCAGCAGTTCCCCCCTCCTGAATGAGCAGTTCTTC. Translated: CASSSPLLNEQFF.

The rearrangement uses TRBV4-2 and TRBJ2-2; 8 nucleotides agree with TRBD1. The CDR3 sequence is 13 residues long. The germline V gene encodes CDR1 LGHNA and CDR2 YNFKEQ. V shed 2 bases, J shed 15 bases, and the junction held 8 bases outside the gene matches. CDR3 sequence (DNA): TGTGCCAGCAGCCAAAGCCACAGGGGGTGGTTGTTTTTT. Translating gives CASSQSHRGWLFF.

The V gene is TRBV10-1, the J gene TRBJ1-2, with TRBD1 matching over 9 bases. The CDR3 length is 15 residues. CDR1 WNHNN and CDR2 SYGVQD come from the germline V gene (reference sequence). After removal of 6 bases from V and 8 bases from J, the junction contained 13 bases not matched to a gene. CDR3 DNA: TGCGCCAGCAGCACCTGTGGGACAGGGCCGGGAGGCTACACCTTC. Translating gives CASSTCGTGPGGYTF.

V gene TRBV7-9 combines with J gene TRBJ1-5; D gene ambiguous. The CDR3 consists of 13 residues. The germline V gene has CDR1 SEHNR and CDR2 FQNEAQ (reference sequence). Trimming left V 5 bases short and J 7 bases short, with 12 bases between. CDR3 DNA sequence: TGTGCCAGCAGCCACTCAACGGGGCAGCCCCAGCATTTT. Translating it yields CASSHSTGQPQHF.

The V call is TRBV10-2, the J call TRBJ2-5; maybe TRBD1 (6 bases). CDR1 is WSHSY and CDR2 is SAAADI in the germline V gene. This CDR3 contains 13 residues. V dropped 9 bases and J dropped 0 bases, with 11 bases sitting between them. CDR3 nucleotides: TGCGCCAGGGCCCAGGGGTACCAAGAGACCCAGTACTTC. Amino acids: CARAQGYQETQYF.

J is TRBJ1-2 and V is TRBV6-5; maybe TRBD1 (6 bases). The CDR3 contains 14 residues. V was trimmed by 6 bases and J by 4 bases, leaving 15 bases between them. Germline CDR1 is MNHEY and CDR2 is SVGAGI. The CDR3 is CASSRTEPIYGYTF. The CDR3 DNA reads TGTGCCAGCAGCCGGACAGAGCCCATCTATGGCTACACCTTC.

The chain recombines TRBV28 with TRBJ1-1; D is perhaps TRBD1 (5 bases). With 2 bases removed from V and 2 bases from J, the gap between germline ends came to 15 bases. Per germline, CDR1 MDHEN and CDR2 SYDVKM. The CDR3 length is 16 residues. CDR3 amino acids: CASSLRYKQVNTEAFF. CDR3 coding DNA: TGTGCCAGCAGTTTACGGTACAAACAGGTTAACACTGAAGCTTTCTTT.

This clone is a singleton in its sample. V and J are TRBV6-1 and TRBJ2-2; the D gene is possibly TRBD1 (5 bases). The germline V and J ends were trimmed by 0 bases and 0 bases, with 11 bases remaining between them. This CDR3 spans 17 amino acids. Germline V lookup: CDR1 MNHNS, CDR2 SASEGT. This CDR3 reads CASSEAGPRANTGELFF. The CDR3 coding sequence is TGTGCCAGCAGTGAAGCGGGCCCCAGGGCGAACACCGGGGAGCTGTTTTTT.

The chain uses TRBV20-1 and TRBJ2-2, with TRBD2 as a possible D gene (6 bases). This CDR3 is built from 14 residues. The V gene lost 3 bases and the J gene lost 5 bases, with 13 bases spanning the gap. Germline CDR1 DFQATT, CDR2 SNEGSKA (reference sequence). CDR3 in DNA: TGCAGTGCTAGTCCCTCGGAGGGGACCGGGGAGCTGTTTTTT. The encoded protein is CSASPSEGTGELFF.

This sequence joins TRBV7-2 and TRBJ2-7; D gene unclear. Germline V gene lookup returns CDR1 SGHTA and CDR2 FQGNSA. Trimming removed 2 bases at V and 0 bases at J, with 8 bases between. The CDR3 is 14 amino acids. CDR3 loop: CASSLYSVSYEQYF. The CDR3 DNA is TGTGCCAGCAGCTTATACTCCGTCTCCTACGAGCAGTACTTC.

V gene TRBV27 combines with J gene TRBJ1-1, with 7 bases lining up with TRBD1. The germline V gene has CDR1 MNHEY and CDR2 SMNVEV (reference sequence). Unmatched junction bases numbered 3, after V lost 4 bases and J lost 4 bases. This CDR3 region has 13 residues. DNA of the CDR3: TGTGCCAGCAGTTGGGACAGAATCACTGAAGCTTTCTTT. It translates to CASSWDRITEAFF.

The chain is built from TRBV6-4 and TRBJ2-3; D is undetermined. Trimming took off 3 bases at V and 2 bases at J, with 9 bases between the two ends. Germline V gene lookup returns CDR1 MRHNA and CDR2 SNTAGT. The length of the CDR3 is 14 residues. This CDR3 reads CASSDNFFTDTQYF. Here the CDR3 DNA reads TGTGCCAGCAGTGATAACTTCTTCACAGATACGCAGTATTTT.

The genes are TRBV7-9 and TRBJ2-7; D not certain. Trimming cost V 1 base and J 3 bases, with 13 bases left between them. Per germline, CDR1 SEHNR and CDR2 FQNEAQ (reference sequence). The CDR3 loop spans 15 amino acids. DNA of the CDR3: TGTGCCAGCAGCTTAGTGGGCCGTGGAAACTACGAGCAGTACTTC. As protein: CASSLVGRGNYEQYF.

The chain carries TRBV7-9 and TRBJ2-1; 8 bases fit TRBD2. The germline V gene encodes CDR1 SEHNR and CDR2 FQNEAQ (reference sequence). The junction had 4 bases not matched to a gene; V was cut back by 5 bases and J by 10 bases. CDR3 size: 12 residues. CDR3 nucleotides: TGTGCCAGCAGCCCCGAGCGGGGGGAGCAGTTCTTC. It codes for CASSPERGEQFF.

V and J are TRBV6-5 and TRBJ1-6, with 10 bases aligning to TRBD1. Germline lookup yields CDR1 MNHEY and CDR2 SVGAGI. The J segment lost 8 bases and the V segment lost 6 bases, leaving 7 bases of the junction unmatched. This CDR3 spans 15 amino acids. The CDR3, as DNA: TGTGCCAGCAGGCGATCTGGGACAGGGGATTCACCCCTCCACTTT. It codes for CASRRSGTGDSPLHF.